The clone carrying this T cell receptor (beta chain) appeared many times. The sample is drawn from a study of prognosis after radiotherapy for stage I lung cancer. Study details: Patients received stereotactic body radiotherapy alone, with no concurrent therapy. After radiotherapy, under 16 showed no significant progression while a few developed distant metastases (median roughly 7 months).

The CDR3 is 15 amino acids. Germline V gives CDR1 SGHDN, CDR2 FVKESK. J lost 4 bases, V lost 3 bases, and 9 bases had no gene match. Genomic DNA was subjected to two-round multiplex PCR for amplification of TCR beta CDR3. First-round PCR used primers specific to each TRBV and TRBJ gene. TCRdb recomputed calls from the multiplex PCR reads with MiXCR, one row per CDR3 protein. Of fewer than 40,000 distinct CDR3 sequences listed, 35% to 45% are singletons. Source: PBMCs, taken before or after stereotactic body radiation therapy (not recorded which). The V and J genes are TRBV14 and TRBJ2-7, with TRBD1 matching 7 bases. This clonotype was sampled from a donor aged 50 or older with non-small cell lung cancer. CDR3 bases: TGTGCCAGCAGCCAGACTTGGTCAGGGGGTTACGAGCAGTACTTC. It encodes CASSQTWSGGYEQYF.